This T cell receptor (beta chain) appears in the sequencing data of a study of cytomegalovirus exposure and HLA in healthy donors. PCR was performed using 60 Vbeta and 13 Jbeta primers. Clones were read by immunoSEQ multiplex PCR, and TCRdb kept only the in-frame ones, dropping some. The sample gives approximately 180,000 clones, roughly 90% of which show up once; around 0.25% is in the top ten. The sequenced sample was PBMCs. This TCR was recovered from a girl in the first two years of life in good health and CMV-seronegative.

CDR3 nucleotides: TGTGCCAGCAGTTACTCGAAGCGGTCCGACTACGAGCAGTACTTC. Its translation is CASSYSKRSDYEQYF. The chain has TRBV6-5 and TRBJ2-7; D is perhaps TRBD2 (5 bases). Deletions cut 0 bases from V and 3 bases from J, with 12 bases between. The length of the CDR3 is 15 residues. Germline V CDR1 and CDR2: MNHEY, SVGAGI.